This TCR beta chain came from a study of T cells after yellow fever vaccination. This CDR3 comprises 12 residues. Germline loops: CDR1 SGHTA, CDR2 FQGNSA. The V end was cut by 5 bases, the J end by 8 bases, with 10 bases between. TCRdb ran MiXCR on the 5' RACE reads and lists one entry per CDR3 protein. This table has some 300,000 distinct CDR3 sequences, approximately 10% appearing once. As for this clonotype: Its specificity is not known.

Study-level points and caveats: On re-exposure, the response was weaker but peaked faster, at day 5 versus 15. Subsequent to the booster, the majority of primary-vaccination clones reappeared (around 96% CD4, approximately 90% CD8).

This material consisted of CD4+ T cells sorted from PBMCs, taken 5 days after the yellow fever booster vaccination. This receptor was obtained from a man aged 18 to 35 who received the YFV17D yellow fever vaccine. The chain uses TRBV7-2 and TRBJ2-1, with unresolved D. The CDR3 region is CASSPSAYEQFF. The CDR3 bases are TGTGCCAGCAGCCCGTCAGCGTATGAGCAGTTCTTC. Drawing the rest from reference TRBV7-2 and TRBJ2-1, the complete variable domain is GAGVSQSPSNKVTEKGKDVELRCDPISGHTALYWYRQSLGQGLEFLIYFQGNSAPDKSGLPSDRFSAERTGGSVSTLTIQRTQQEDSAVYLCASSPSAYEQFFGPGTRLTVL.